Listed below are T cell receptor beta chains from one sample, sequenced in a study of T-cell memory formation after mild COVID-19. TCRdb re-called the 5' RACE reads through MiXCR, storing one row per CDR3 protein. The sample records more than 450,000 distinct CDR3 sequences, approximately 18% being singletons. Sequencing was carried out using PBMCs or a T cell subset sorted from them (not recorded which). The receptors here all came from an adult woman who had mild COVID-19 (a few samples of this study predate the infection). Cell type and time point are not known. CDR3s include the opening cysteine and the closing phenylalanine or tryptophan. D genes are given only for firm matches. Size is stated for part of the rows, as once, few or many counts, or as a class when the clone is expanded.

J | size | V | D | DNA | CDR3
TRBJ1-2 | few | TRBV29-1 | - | TGCAGCGTGACCGACAGCCTTCGGGGCTACACCTTC | CSVTDSLRGYTF
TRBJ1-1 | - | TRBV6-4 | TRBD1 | TGTGCCAGCAACCCGACCGTAACAGGGGTTACTGAAGCTTTCTTT | CASNPTVTGVTEAFF
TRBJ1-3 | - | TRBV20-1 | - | TGCAGTGCTACCCCAGGGCTAGGTCCCTCATTCCATTCGCGGCTTGGAAACACCATATATTTT | CSATPGLGPSFHSRLGNTIYF
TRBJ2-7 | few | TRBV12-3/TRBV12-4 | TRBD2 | TGTGCCAGCAGTTTAGCCCCCCTAGCGGGAGGGTCCGTCGAGCAGTACTTC | CASSLAPLAGGSVEQYF
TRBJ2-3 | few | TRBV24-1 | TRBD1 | TGTGCCACCGGGGGGATGGACAGGGGCATAGATACGCAGTATTTT | CATGGMDRGIDTQYF
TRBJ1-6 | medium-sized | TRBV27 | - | TGTGCCAGCAGTTTTTGGGAGACCTTATATAATTCACCCCTCCACTTT | CASSFWETLYNSPLHF
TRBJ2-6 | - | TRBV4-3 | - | TGCGCCAGCAGCCAAGATTTGGGAGAGGCCAACGTCCTGACTTTC | CASSQDLGEANVLTF
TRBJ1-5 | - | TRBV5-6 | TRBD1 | TGTGCCAGCAGCTGGGGGACAGAGCAGCCCCAGCATTTT | CASSWGTEQPQHF
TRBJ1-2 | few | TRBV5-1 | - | TGCGCCAGCAGCTCTGACAGTACTAACTATGGCTACACCTTC | CASSSDSTNYGYTF
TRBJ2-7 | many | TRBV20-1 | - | TGCAGTGCTGGACAGACCTACGAGCAGTACTTC | CSAGQTYEQYF
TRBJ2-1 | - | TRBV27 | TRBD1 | TGTGCCACCAAAAGGCGGGACAGGAATTACAATGAGCAGTTCTTC | CATKRRDRNYNEQFF
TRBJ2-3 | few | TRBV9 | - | TGTGCCAGCAGCGGGCAAAAGCTAGCGGATACGCAGTATTTT | CASSGQKLADTQYF
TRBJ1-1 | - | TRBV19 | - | TGTGCCAGTAGTCAATTTGGGAACACTGAAGCTTTCTTT | CASSQFGNTEAFF
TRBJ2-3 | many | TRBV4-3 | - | TGCGCCAGCAGCCAAGATCTGGCGGGGAGCACAGATACGCAGTATTTT | CASSQDLAGSTDTQYF
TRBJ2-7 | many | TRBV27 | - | TGTGCCAGCAAGGGCAGACAAGGAACATACGAGCAGTACTTC | CASKGRQGTYEQYF
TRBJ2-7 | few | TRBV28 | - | TGTGCCAGCAGAAGGGACCTCACCTACGAGCAGTACTTC | CASRRDLTYEQYF
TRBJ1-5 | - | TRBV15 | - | TGTGCCACCAGCAGAGATCGGGAGAATAGCAATCAGCCCCAGCATTTT | CATSRDRENSNQPQHF
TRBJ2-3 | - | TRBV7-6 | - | TGTGCCAGCAGCTCCCTAGTGGGTTCGAAGGATACGCAGTATTTT | CASSSLVGSKDTQYF
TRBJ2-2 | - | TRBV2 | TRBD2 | TGTGCCAGCAGAACAGGGACTAGCGGGTACCACGGGGAGCTGTTTTTT | CASRTGTSGYHGELFF
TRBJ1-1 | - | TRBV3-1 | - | TGTGCCAGCAGCCACCCCCAGGGGAACACTGAAGCTTTCTTT | CASSHPQGNTEAFF
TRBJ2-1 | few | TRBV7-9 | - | TGTGCCAGCAGCTCGGGGGACCAAGCCCCCTACAATGAGCAGTTCTTC | CASSSGDQAPYNEQFF
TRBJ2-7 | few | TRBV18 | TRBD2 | TGTGCCAGCTCACCACCAGTGGGACTAGCGAGGATCGAGCAGTACTTC | CASSPPVGLARIEQYF
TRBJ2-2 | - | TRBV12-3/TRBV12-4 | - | TGTGCCAGCACCCACAACTCCTGGGTCTTAAGGACTGCCGGGGAGCTGTTTTTT | CASTHNSWVLRTAGELFF